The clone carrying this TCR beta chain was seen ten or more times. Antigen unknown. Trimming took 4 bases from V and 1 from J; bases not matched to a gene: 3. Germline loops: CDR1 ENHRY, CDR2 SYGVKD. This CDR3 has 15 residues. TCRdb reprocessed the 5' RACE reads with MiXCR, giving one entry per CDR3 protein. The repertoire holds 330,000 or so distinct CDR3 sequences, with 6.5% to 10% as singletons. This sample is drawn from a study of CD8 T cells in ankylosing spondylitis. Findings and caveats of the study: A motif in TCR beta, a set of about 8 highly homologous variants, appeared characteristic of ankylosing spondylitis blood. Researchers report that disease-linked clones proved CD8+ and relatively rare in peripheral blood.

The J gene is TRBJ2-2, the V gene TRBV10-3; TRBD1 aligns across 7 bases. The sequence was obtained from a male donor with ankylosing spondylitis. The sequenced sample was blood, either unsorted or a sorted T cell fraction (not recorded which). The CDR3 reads CAISARDRNTGELFF. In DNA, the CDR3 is TGTGCCATCAGTGCCCGGGACAGGAACACCGGGGAGCTGTTTTTT.